This TCR beta chain was retrieved from a study of blood T cell repertoires in COVID-19 (dated by TCRdb to about 2020). Context from the whole study: Samples covering the acute and convalescent phases of COVID-19 were provided by collaborators in the United States, Italy and Spain. The prospective study material was composed of cDNA or gDNA derived from T cells, B-cell-depleted T cells, or PBMCs. Subjects who had been exposed to COVID-19, were actively infected with it, or had recovered from it provided the deeply sampled blood TCRbeta repertoires that made up the dataset. The repertoires were released in a freely available public database meant as a resource for research on the immune response to SARS-CoV-2. Samples were obtained from the ongoing ImmuneRACE study (first 160 participants) and from over 1,000 subjects provided by 6 global collaborators. The sample metadata nearly always contained a de-identified subject ID, COVID-19 status, age in years and sex. Where available, HLA class I and class II types were taken from metadata supplied by the sample provider and were not determined by assay-based typing.

TCRbeta CDR3 regions were amplified from genomic DNA by means of the immunoSEQ Assay, a bias-controlled multiplex PCR. Under the source paper's analysis protocol: Nucleated cell counts per sample were estimated from amplification of reference gene primers within the assay. Sequence reads were collapsed and filtered to measure the absolute abundance of every unique TCRbeta CDR3 rearrangement. For each sample, productive Simpson clonality was calculated by taking the square root of Simpson's diversity index across productive rearrangements. Imported from immuneACCESS, the table was reduced by TCRdb to in-frame sequences with V and J called. These copies leave out some clones; in studies compared against another copy, an unresolved V gene accounts for under half, and the cause of the remainder is not known. V, J and clone size derive from that table, while D and trimming were established from the DNA sequence. This sample gives more than 65,000 clones in total; 82% of them show up just once. The top ten constitute roughly an eighth of the sample.

The study at large found these results: The amount of clinical and demographic metadata varied by source and participant and was provided uncurated.

This clone was counted a single time. This clone's antigen is unknown. Base qualities are not at hand, and no much larger clone is one base apart. Collaborating institutions collected whole blood in K2EDTA tubes following their own protocols. Collaborator samples were shipped for TCRbeta analysis as frozen whole blood, isolated PBMCs, or DNA extracted from either sample type. V is trimmed back by 3 bases and J by 6 bases, and the junction contains 12 bases that no gene match accounts for. The CDR3 numbers 15 residues from cysteine through phenylalanine. The read is trimmed to its CDR3 DNA, 45 bases read in frame from base 1. CDR1 and CDR2 are drawn from the germline V gene: SGDLS, YYNGEE.

The clonotype comes from a woman of 80 years or more with acute or convalescent COVID-19. Sequenced input: peripheral blood. Recombination connected TRBV9 to TRBJ2-7; the central 7 bases match TRBD1. The DNA sequence is given as TGTGCCAGCAGCGAGGGACAGCCCTGGGTAGGCGAGCAGTACTTC. Translation gives CASSEGQPWVGEQYF. The reference TRBV9 and TRBJ2-7 proteins fill in what lies around the CDR3, so the full variable domain reads DSGVTQTPKHLITATGQRVTLRCSPRSGDLSVYWYQQSLDQGLQFLIQYYNGEERAKGNILERFSAQQFPDLHSELNLSSLELGDSALYFCASSEGQPWVGEQYFGPGTRLTVT.